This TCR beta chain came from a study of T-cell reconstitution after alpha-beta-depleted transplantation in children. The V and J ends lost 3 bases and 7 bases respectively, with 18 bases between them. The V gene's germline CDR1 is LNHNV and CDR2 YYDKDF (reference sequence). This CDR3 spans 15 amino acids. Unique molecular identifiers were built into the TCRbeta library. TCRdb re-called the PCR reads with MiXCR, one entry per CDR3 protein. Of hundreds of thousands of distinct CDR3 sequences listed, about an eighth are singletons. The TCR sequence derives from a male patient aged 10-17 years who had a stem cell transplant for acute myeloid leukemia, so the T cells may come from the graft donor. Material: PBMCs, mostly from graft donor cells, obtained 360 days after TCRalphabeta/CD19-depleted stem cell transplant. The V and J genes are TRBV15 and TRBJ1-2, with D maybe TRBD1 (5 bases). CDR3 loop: CATSREEGAWGGYTF. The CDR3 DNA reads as TGTGCCACCAGCAGGGAGGAAGGGGCATGGGGTGGCTACACCTTC.